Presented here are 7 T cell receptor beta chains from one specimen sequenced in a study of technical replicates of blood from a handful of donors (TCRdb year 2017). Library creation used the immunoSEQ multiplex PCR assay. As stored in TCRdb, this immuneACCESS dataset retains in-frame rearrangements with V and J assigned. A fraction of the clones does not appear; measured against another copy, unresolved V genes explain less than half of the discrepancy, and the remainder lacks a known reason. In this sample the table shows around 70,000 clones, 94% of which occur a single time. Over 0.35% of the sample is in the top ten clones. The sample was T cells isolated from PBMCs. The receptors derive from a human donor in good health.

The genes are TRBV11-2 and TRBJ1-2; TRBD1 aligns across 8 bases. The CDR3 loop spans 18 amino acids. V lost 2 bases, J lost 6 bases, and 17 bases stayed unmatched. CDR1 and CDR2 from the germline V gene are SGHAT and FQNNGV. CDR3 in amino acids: CASSLTTIPGGGMDGYTF. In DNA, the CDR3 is TGTGCCAGCAGCTTAACCACAATTCCAGGGGGCGGGATGGATGGCTACACCTTC.

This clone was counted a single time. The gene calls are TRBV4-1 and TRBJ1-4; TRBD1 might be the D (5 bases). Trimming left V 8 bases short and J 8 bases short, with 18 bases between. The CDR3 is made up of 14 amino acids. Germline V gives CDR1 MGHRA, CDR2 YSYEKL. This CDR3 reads CASAPLQGNEKLFF. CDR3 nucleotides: TGCGCCAGCGCTCCCCTGCAGGGAAACGAAAAACTGTTTTTT.

CDR3 protein: CASRFRAGDTEAFF. In nucleotides, the CDR3 is TGCGCCAGCAGATTCAGGGCAGGGGACACTGAAGCTTTCTTT. The chain is built from TRBV5-1 and TRBJ1-1, with D tentatively TRBD1 (6 bases). The CDR3 spans 14 residues. CDR1 is SGHRS and CDR2 is YFSETQ in the germline V gene. V lost 5 bases and J lost 3, with 14 bases in between.

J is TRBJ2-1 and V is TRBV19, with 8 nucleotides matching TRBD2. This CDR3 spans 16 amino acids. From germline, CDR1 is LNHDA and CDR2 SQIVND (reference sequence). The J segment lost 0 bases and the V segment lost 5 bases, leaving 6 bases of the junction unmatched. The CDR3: CASSSLAGISYNEQFF. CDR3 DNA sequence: TGTGCCAGTAGTTCTTTAGCGGGAATCTCCTACAATGAGCAGTTCTTC.

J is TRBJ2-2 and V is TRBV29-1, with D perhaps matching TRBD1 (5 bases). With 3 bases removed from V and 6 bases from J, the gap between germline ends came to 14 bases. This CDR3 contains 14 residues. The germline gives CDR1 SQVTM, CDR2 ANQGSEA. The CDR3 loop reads CSVDSQGFSGELFF. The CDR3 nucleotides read TGCAGCGTTGACTCCCAGGGTTTCTCCGGGGAGCTGTTTTTT.

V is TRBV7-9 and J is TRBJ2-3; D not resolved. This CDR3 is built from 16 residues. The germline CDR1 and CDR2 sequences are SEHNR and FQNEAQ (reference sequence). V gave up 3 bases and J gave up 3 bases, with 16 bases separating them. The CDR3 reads CASSLPTAAITDTQYF. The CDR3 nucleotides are TGTGCCAGCAGCTTGCCCACGGCAGCGATTACAGATACGCAGTATTTT. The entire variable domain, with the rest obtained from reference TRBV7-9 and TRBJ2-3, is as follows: DTGVSQNPRHKITKRGQNVTFRCDPISEHNRLYWYRQTLGQGPEFLTYFQNEAQLEKSRLLSDRFSAERPKGSFSTLEIQRTEQGDSAMYLCASSLPTAAITDTQYFGPGTRLTVL.

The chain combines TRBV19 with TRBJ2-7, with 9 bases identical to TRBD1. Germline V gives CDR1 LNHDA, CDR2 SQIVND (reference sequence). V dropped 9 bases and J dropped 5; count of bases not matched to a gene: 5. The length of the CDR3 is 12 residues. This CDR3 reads CASLGTGHEQYF. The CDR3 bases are TGTGCCAGCCTCGGGACAGGGCACGAGCAGTACTTC.